The 28 T cell receptor beta chains below were found in one sample sequenced in a study of blood T cell repertoires in COVID-19. Assay: immunoSEQ multiplex PCR; the TCRdb copy retains only in-frame clones and omits some. Counted here are over 200,000 clones, approximately 89% occurring once; the ten biggest clones make up around 2.5%. Sample: PBMCs or T cells enriched from blood (not recorded which). The source is a woman in her 40s with acute COVID-19.

The V and J genes are TRBV4-1 and TRBJ2-7, with 10 positions matching TRBD1. The CDR3 totals 15 residues. CDR1 MGHRA and CDR2 YSYEKL come from the germline V gene. The V segment lost 2 bases and the J segment 3 bases; nucleotides outside the gene matches: 4. The chain's CDR3 is CASSQRTGGHYEQYV. The DNA of the CDR3 is TGCGCCAGCAGCCAACGGACAGGGGGTCACTACGAGCAGTACGTC.

V and J are TRBV20-1 and TRBJ2-5, with 9 nucleotides matching TRBD1. In germline, CDR1 is DFQATT, CDR2 SNEGSKA (reference sequence). This CDR3 spans 15 amino acids. V shed 3 bases, J shed 4 bases, and the junction held 9 bases outside the gene matches. The CDR3 region is CSASHGQGKGETQYF. The CDR3 bases are TGCAGTGCTAGTCACGGACAGGGGAAGGGAGAGACCCAGTACTTC.

The chain combines TRBV7-9 with TRBJ1-4, with 12 bases matching TRBD1. This CDR3 spans 17 amino acids. Per the germline V gene, CDR1 is SEHNR and CDR2 is FQNEAQ (reference sequence). The trim removed 5 bases at V and 2 bases at J, leaving 6 bases unmatched. CDR3 amino acids: CASSTGQGASTNEKLFF. The CDR3, as DNA: TGTGCCAGCAGCACGGGACAGGGGGCCTCCACTAATGAAAAACTGTTTTTT.

CDR3 in DNA: TGCGCCAGCAGCCAAGAGCTTCTAGCGGGAACCGGGGAGCTGTTTTTT. Translating it yields CASSQELLAGTGELFF. The chain has TRBV4-1 and TRBJ2-2; 9 positions match TRBD2. Germline trimming cut 0 bases from V and 5 bases from J; bases unmatched to any gene: 4. Germline CDR1 MGHRA, CDR2 YSYEKL. This CDR3 spans 16 amino acids.

This chain links TRBV6-2 or TRBV6-3 with TRBJ1-1; tentatively, D is TRBD1 (6 bases). The ends were cut back, 2 bases at V and 5 bases at J, with 9 bases in the middle. The germline V gene encodes CDR1 MNHEY and CDR2 SVGEGT. The CDR3 loop spans 13 amino acids. The CDR3 region has the DNA TGTGCCAGCAGTTACGAAAGGGGGACTGAAGCTTTCTTT. It translates to CASSYERGTEAFF.

The genes are TRBV5-1 and TRBJ1-1; TRBD1 agrees at 8 bases. From germline, CDR1 is SGHRS and CDR2 YFSETQ. J gave up 1 base and V 3 bases, and 2 bases lay outside the gene matches. CDR3 length: 14 amino acids. The CDR3 bases are TGCGCCAGCAGCTCGCAGGGGGCGAACACTGAAGCTTTCTTT. It encodes CASSSQGANTEAFF.

The genes are TRBV7-7 and TRBJ1-2; 8 bases map to TRBD1. The CDR3 is 19 residues long. The V gene's germline CDR1 is SSHAT and CDR2 FNYEAQ (reference sequence). V shed 5 bases, J shed 1 base, and the junction held 18 bases outside the gene matches. The CDR3 coding sequence is TGTGCCAGCAGCCACCCCCAACAGGGGGAGGAAGAGGGTAACTATGGCTACACCTTC. Translating it yields CASSHPQQGEEEGNYGYTF.

This chain connects TRBV9 to TRBJ2-5, with D possibly matching TRBD1 (6 bases). The CDR3 has 13 amino acids. CDR1 SGDLS and CDR2 YYNGEE come from the germline V gene. V dropped 4 bases and J dropped 2 bases, with 9 bases sitting between them. The CDR3 DNA is TGTGCCAGCAGCTCTCAGGGGCAAGAGACCCAGTACTTC. Residues: CASSSQGQETQYF.

This sequence joins TRBV6-6 and TRBJ1-3; D might be TRBD1 (6 bases). V lost 2 bases and J 4 bases, leaving 12 bases between the germline ends. The CDR3 has 15 residues. Germline CDR1 and CDR2: MNHNY and SVGAGI (reference sequence). The CDR3, as DNA: TGTGCCAGCAGTTACCCACAGGGATCCGGAAACACCATATATTTT. Translated, it gives CASSYPQGSGNTIYF.

The V and J genes are TRBV19 and TRBJ1-4; 10 bases are shared with TRBD1. V lost 3 bases, J lost 6 bases, and 7 bases stayed unmatched. Germline V gene data show CDR1 as LNHDA and CDR2 as SQIVND (reference sequence). The CDR3 length is 16 residues. DNA for the CDR3: TGTGCCAGTAGTATCGGGGCCGGGACAGGGGATGAAAAACTGTTTTTT. It yields the protein CASSIGAGTGDEKLFF.

The chain carries TRBV7-9 and TRBJ2-1, with 7 bases fitting TRBD1. CDR3 length: 15 amino acids. With 6 bases clipped from V and 0 bases from J, the junction kept 5 bases outside the gene matches. Germline assignment: CDR1 SEHNR and CDR2 FQNEAQ (reference sequence). CDR3 sequence reads: CASRVGQSSYNEQFF. CDR3 coding DNA: TGTGCCAGCAGGGTGGGACAGAGCTCCTACAATGAGCAGTTCTTC.

This clone was found once. A read error may produce the germline difference seen at one junction end. The V gene is TRBV7-7, the J gene TRBJ2-2; no clear D. The CDR3 loop spans 14 amino acids. Germline V gene lookup returns CDR1 SSHAT and CDR2 FNYEAQ (reference sequence). The CDR3 nucleotides read TGTGCTAGCAGCTTATCTTCGAACACCGGGGAGCTGTTTTTT. Its translation: CASSLSSNTGELFF.

The chain has TRBV4-3 and TRBJ1-1; D may be TRBD1 (5 bases). The CDR3 is 14 residues long. Germline V gives CDR1 LGHNA, CDR2 YSLEER. V was pared by 0 bases and J by 8 bases, with 13 bases between. DNA for the CDR3: TGCGCCAGCAGCCAAGATTCTTCGCGGGGGGAAGCTTTCTTT. Protein product: CASSQDSSRGEAFF.

The V and J genes are TRBV27 and TRBJ2-7, with 7 bases identical to TRBD1. The CDR3 spans 15 residues. Germline values: CDR1 MNHEY, CDR2 SMNVEV (reference sequence). J was trimmed by 6 bases and V by 5 bases; bases with no gene match: 13. DNA of the CDR3: TGTGCCAGCAGTATTGGACAGGTTTTGAGTAGCGAGCAGTACTTC. Translated, it gives CASSIGQVLSSEQYF.

Notes on this clone: One end of the junction varies from germline; a read error may be responsible. As DNA, the CDR3 is TGTGCCAGTAGCATAGGGGACAGATACAATGAGCAGTTCTTC. It translates to CASSIGDRYNEQFF. The genes are TRBV19 and TRBJ2-1; 7 positions agree with TRBD1. This CDR3 has 14 residues. Germline V lookup: CDR1 LNHDA, CDR2 SQIVND (reference sequence).

The chain is built from TRBV30 and TRBJ2-2, with TRBD2 as a possible D gene (6 bases). V gave up 2 bases and J gave up 2 bases, with 12 bases separating them. This CDR3 has 15 amino acids. Germline CDR1 and CDR2: GTSNPN and SVGIG (reference sequence). The CDR3 sequence is CAWSPGTLNTGELFF. CDR3 DNA sequence: TGTGCCTGGAGTCCCGGGACTCTCAACACCGGGGAGCTGTTTTTT.

The V gene is TRBV12-3 or TRBV12-4, the J gene TRBJ2-2; D is uncertain. The CDR3 totals 11 residues. The V end was cut by 3 bases, the J end by 7 bases, with 3 bases between. The CDR3 sequence: CASSFGGELFF. Here the CDR3 DNA reads TGTGCCAGCAGTTTCGGCGGGGAGCTGTTTTTT.

This clone was observed a few times. The gene calls are TRBV20-1 and TRBJ1-2; D is uncertain. The CDR3 runs to 11 residues. V lost 5 bases, J lost 5 bases, and 9 bases lay in between. CDR1 and CDR2 from the germline V gene are DFQATT and SNEGSKA (reference sequence). The CDR3 sequence: CSAWIGYGYTF. In DNA form, the CDR3 reads TGCAGTGCTTGGATCGGGTATGGCTACACCTTC.

The chain has TRBV4-1 and TRBJ1-3; 11 nucleotides align to TRBD1. The CDR3 length is 18 residues. V dropped 3 bases and J dropped 0; count of bases not matched to a gene: 7. CDR1 is MGHRA, CDR2 YSYEKL, per germline. The CDR3 here is CASSHTLGTGGSGNTIYF. In DNA form, the CDR3 reads TGCGCCAGCAGCCACACTTTAGGGACAGGGGGCTCTGGAAACACCATATATTTT.

The chain combines TRBV18 with TRBJ1-2, with 8 bases lining up with TRBD1. The CDR3 spans 15 residues. The germline V gene encodes CDR1 KGHSH and CDR2 LQKENI. The V gene end was trimmed by 1 base and the J gene end by 3 bases; junction bases not matched to a gene: 4. CDR3 protein: CASSPLTTGDYGYTF. The CDR3 DNA reads TGTGCCAGCTCACCACTTACGACAGGGGACTATGGCTACACCTTC.

V and J are TRBV19 and TRBJ2-2; 9 bases match TRBD2. This CDR3 region has 16 residues. Germline V CDR1 and CDR2: LNHDA, SQIVND (reference sequence). The junction had 10 bases not matched to a gene; V was cut back by 7 bases and J by 4 bases. For the CDR3, the DNA is TGTGCCAGTACTTCGACTAGCGGTTCAAGCACCGGGGAGCTGTTTTTT. Encoded protein: CASTSTSGSSTGELFF.

The rearrangement uses TRBV2 and TRBJ2-2; D perhaps matches TRBD1 (6 bases). Deletions cut 6 bases from V and 1 base from J, with 9 bases between. The CDR3 is 14 residues long. From germline, CDR1 is SNHLY and CDR2 FYNNEI. The chain's CDR3 is CASSPRGNTGELFF. CDR3 in DNA: TGTGCCAGCAGCCCCAGGGGGAACACCGGGGAGCTGTTTTTT.

The V and J genes are TRBV5-1 and TRBJ2-1, with D tentatively TRBD2 (5 bases). V lost 4 bases, J lost 7 bases, and 12 bases lay in between. This CDR3 has 13 amino acids. Per the germline V gene, CDR1 is SGHRS and CDR2 is YFSETQ. The CDR3 loop is CASSTNRGNEQFF. The CDR3 nucleotides are TGCGCCAGCAGCACTAACAGAGGGAATGAGCAGTTCTTC.

This clone has just one count. The chain employs TRBV10-1 and TRBJ2-5, with D unclear. Germline values: CDR1 WNHNN, CDR2 SYGVQD (reference sequence). Trimming removed 8 bases from V and 4 bases from J, with 11 bases in between. The CDR3 spans 12 residues. CDR3 DNA: TGCGCCAGCTCCTTTTCGGGAGAGACCCAGTACTTC. This codes for CASSFSGETQYF.

This chain connects TRBV28 to TRBJ1-2; 8 bases align to TRBD1. The CDR3 covers 14 residues. With V trimmed by 8 bases and J by 7 bases, 12 bases remained unmatched. Germline lookup yields CDR1 MDHEN and CDR2 SYDVKM. The CDR3 nucleotides are TGTGCCAGCTTTCACCAGGGGGCTCCGAGTGGCTACACCTTC. It is translated as CASFHQGAPSGYTF.

This rearrangement joins TRBV5-1 to TRBJ2-1; 8 nucleotides line up with TRBD2. The germline CDR1 and CDR2 sequences are SGHRS and YFSETQ. The CDR3 is 16 residues long. V was clipped by 4 bases and J by 0 bases; unmatched bases: 6. The CDR3 nucleotides are TGCGCCAGCAGCCTTAGCGGGGATAACTCCTACAATGAGCAGTTCTTC. Translating it yields CASSLSGDNSYNEQFF.

The chain joins TRBV21-1 to TRBJ2-3; the tabulated D call, TRBD2, remains unverified against the DNA. TRBV21-1 has pseudogene status. The CDR3 consists of 15 residues. DNA for the CDR3: TGTGCCAGCAGTTCGGGACTAGCGAGCACAGATACGCAGTATTTT. The encoded protein is CASSSGLASTDTQYF.

The chain links TRBV18 to TRBJ2-2; D unresolved. V lost 0 bases, J lost 4 bases, and 6 bases lay in between. The V gene's germline CDR1 is KGHSH and CDR2 LQKENI. CDR3 length equals 14 residues. CDR3 DNA: TGTGCCAGCTCACCACCGTCGGTCACCGGGGAGCTGTTTTTT. Translation: CASSPPSVTGELFF.